This TCR beta chain was sequenced during a study of regulatory T cells in long-lasting Graves disease. V lost 5 bases and J lost 5, with 15 bases in between. The CDR3 is 14 amino acids. Time point indicated: newly diagnosed GD, antithyroid drugs for less than 3 months. RNA extracted from PBMCs served as the sequencing template. iRepertoire HTBI primers and Arm-PCR of CDR3 regions built TCR beta libraries. TCRdb passed the multiplex PCR reads through MiXCR, listing each CDR3 protein once. The sample shows around 500,000 distinct CDR3 sequences, about 16% of them seen only once. In its sample, this clonotype was seen many times. The same data also contributed to another study, on T cells in Graves' hyperthyroidism and ophthalmopathy.

The specimen comprised peripheral blood mononuclear cells (PBMCs), sampled at new diagnosis, from a patient treated with antithyroid drugs. V and J are TRBV12-3 or TRBV12-4 and TRBJ1-1; the D gene is possibly TRBD1 (5 bases). The sequence came from a woman aged 40 to 65 with Graves disease. CDR3 residues: CASSPPDTYTEAFF. CDR3 DNA sequence: TGTGCCAGCAGTCCCCCGGACACTTATACTGAAGCTTTCTTT.